This T cell receptor (beta chain) is from a study of radiotherapy plus CTLA-4 blockade in lung cancer. Profiling relied on immunoSEQ multiplex PCR, and the TCRdb table lists in-frame clones only, not all of them. The top ten clones hold 4% to 5% of a sample with 55,000 to 80,000 clones, 60% to 80% of them seen once. This clone occurred a few times. This CDR3 region has 13 residues. Germline lookup yields CDR1 GTSNPN and CDR2 SVGIG (reference sequence). V lost 5 bases, J lost 5 bases, and 13 bases lay in between. V and J are TRBV30 and TRBJ1-5, with D tentatively TRBD1 (5 bases). This TCR was recovered from a human donor with non-small cell lung cancer who had a complete response to radiotherapy plus ipilimumab. Specimen: peripheral blood, collected from a patient treated with radiotherapy plus ipilimumab. CDR3 loop: CAWSDRSDQPQHF. CDR3 nucleotides: TGTGCCTGGTCAGACAGATCAGATCAGCCCCAGCATTTT.